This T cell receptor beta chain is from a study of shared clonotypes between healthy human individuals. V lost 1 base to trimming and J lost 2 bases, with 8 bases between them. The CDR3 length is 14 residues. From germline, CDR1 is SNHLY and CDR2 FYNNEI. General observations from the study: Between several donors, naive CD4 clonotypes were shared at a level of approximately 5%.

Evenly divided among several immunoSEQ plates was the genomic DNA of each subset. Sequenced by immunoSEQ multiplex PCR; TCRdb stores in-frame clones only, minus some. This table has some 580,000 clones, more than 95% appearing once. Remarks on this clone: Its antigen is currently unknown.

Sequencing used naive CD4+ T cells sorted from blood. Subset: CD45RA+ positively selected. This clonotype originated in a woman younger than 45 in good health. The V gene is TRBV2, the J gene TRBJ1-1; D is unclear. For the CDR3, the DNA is TGTGCCAGCAGTGAAGACCAGGTTAACACTGAAGCTTTCTTT. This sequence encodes CASSEDQVNTEAFF.